This T cell receptor beta chain is drawn from a study of blood T cell repertoires in COVID-19. On the study more broadly: There were acute and convalescent COVID-19 samples, and they came from the United States, Italy and Spain. T cells, B-cell-depleted T cells, or PBMCs supplied cDNA or gDNA.

Germline V lookup: CDR1 SNHLY, CDR2 FYNNEI. The ends were cut back, 6 bases at V and 6 bases at J, with 12 bases in the middle. There are 13 residues in the CDR3. The table came from immunoSEQ multiplex PCR; TCRdb's copy has only in-frame clones and leaves some out. Of 85,000 to 120,000 clones in the sample, roughly four fifths were seen once. This chain joins TRBV2 and TRBJ1-5, with D tentatively TRBD1 (6 bases). Sample: peripheral blood. This clonotype was sampled from a middle-aged man with active or convalescent COVID-19. CDR3 bases: TGTGCCAGCAGACAGGGTTGGGGTCAGCCCCAGCATTTT. This gives the protein CASRQGWGQPQHF.